These 7 T cell receptor beta chains came from one sample sequenced in a study of regulatory T cells in long-lasting Graves disease. Researchers made TCR beta libraries by using iRepertoire HTBI primers and running Arm-PCR on CDR3 regions. TCRdb redid the calling of the multiplex PCR reads with MiXCR, one entry per CDR3 protein. The sample has 600,000 to 650,000 distinct CDR3 sequences, approximately 15% seen once. The time point here: newly diagnosed GD, antithyroid drugs for less than 3 months. PBMCs were the source of the RNA used for TCR sequencing. Another study also made use of these data, one on T cells in Graves' hyperthyroidism and ophthalmopathy.

The starting material was peripheral blood mononuclear cells (PBMCs), obtained at new diagnosis, from a patient treated with antithyroid drugs. These receptor sequences come from a woman between 25 and 40 years old with Graves disease.

V usage is TRBV24-1 and J usage is TRBJ2-3, with D perhaps TRBD2 (5 bases). V lost 1 base and J 4 bases, leaving 11 bases between the germline ends. This CDR3 region has 15 residues. Germline lookup yields CDR1 KGHDR and CDR2 SFDVKD. CDR3 amino acids: CATSDFEGEADTQYF. CDR3 DNA: TGTGCCACCAGTGATTTCGAGGGAGAAGCAGATACGCAGTATTTT.

This clonotype was counted at least ten times. The chain joins TRBV20-1 to TRBJ2-7; D ambiguous. Germline CDR1 is DFQATT and CDR2 is SNEGSKA (reference sequence). V was pared by 5 bases and J by 1 base, with 12 bases between. The length of the CDR3 is 13 residues. The CDR3 reads CSARTDRSYEQYF. The CDR3 region has the DNA TGCAGTGCTCGAACGGACCGGTCCTACGAGCAGTACTTC.

This clonotype was detected many times. This chain uses TRBV2 with TRBJ2-7, with D perhaps assigned TRBD1 or TRBD2 (5 bases each). With 4 bases removed from V and 0 bases from J, the gap between germline ends came to 10 bases. The germline gives CDR1 SNHLY, CDR2 FYNNEI. This CDR3 is 14 amino acids long. This CDR3 is CASSAGPSSYEQYF. The DNA for the CDR3 is TGTGCCAGCAGTGCGGGGCCCAGCTCCTACGAGCAGTACTTC.

The chain links TRBV20-1 to TRBJ2-7; tentatively, D is TRBD1 (7 bases). Germline CDR1 is DFQATT and CDR2 is SNEGSKA (reference sequence). The CDR3 spans 14 residues. The ends were cut back, 1 base at V and 0 bases at J, with 10 bases in the middle. In nucleotides, the CDR3 is TGCAGTGCTAGAGTCCAGGGGGGCTCCTACGAGCAGTACTTC. Translating gives CSARVQGGSYEQYF.

This clonotype occurred many times. The rearrangement links TRBV2 to TRBJ1-2; the D is unclear. This CDR3 is built from 13 residues. V lost 4 bases and J 2 bases, leaving 8 bases between the germline ends. Germline CDR1 SNHLY, CDR2 FYNNEI. In nucleotides, the CDR3 is TGTGCCAGCAGTGGGACTGGGAACTATGGCTACACCTTC. This gives the protein CASSGTGNYGYTF.

The chain employs TRBV7-9 and TRBJ2-5; 8 nucleotides align to TRBD1. The CDR3 is made up of 15 amino acids. The V and J ends lost 4 bases and 5 bases, in that order; junction bases with no gene match: 9. Germline V gene data show CDR1 as SEHNR and CDR2 as FQNEAQ (reference sequence). The CDR3 is CASSSVDRGGETQYF. DNA for the CDR3: TGTGCCAGCAGCTCCGTCGACAGGGGCGGCGAGACCCAGTACTTC.

This clonotype was recorded a few times. The DNA of the CDR3 is TGTGCCAGCAGGCAACGGAAACATCGCGAAGGCACAGATACGCAGTATTTT. It codes for CASRQRKHREGTDTQYF. V is TRBV11-2 and J is TRBJ2-3, with no clear D. Germline-derived CDR1 and CDR2 are SGHAT and FQNNGV. Trimming cost V 6 bases and J 1 base, with 20 bases left between them. This CDR3 is built from 17 residues.